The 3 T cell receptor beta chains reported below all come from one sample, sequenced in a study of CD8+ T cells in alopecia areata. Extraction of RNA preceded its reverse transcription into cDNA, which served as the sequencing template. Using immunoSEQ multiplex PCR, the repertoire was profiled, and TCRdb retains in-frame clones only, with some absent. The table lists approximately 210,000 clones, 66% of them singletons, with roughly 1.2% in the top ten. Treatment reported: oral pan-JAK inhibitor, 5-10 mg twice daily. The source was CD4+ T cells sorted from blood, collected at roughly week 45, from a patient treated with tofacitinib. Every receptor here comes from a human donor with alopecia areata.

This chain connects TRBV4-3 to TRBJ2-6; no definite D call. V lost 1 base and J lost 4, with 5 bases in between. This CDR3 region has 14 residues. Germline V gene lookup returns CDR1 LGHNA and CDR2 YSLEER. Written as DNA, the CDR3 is TGCGCCAGCAGCCAAGCGGAAGGGGCCAACGTCCTGACTTTC. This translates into CASSQAEGANVLTF.

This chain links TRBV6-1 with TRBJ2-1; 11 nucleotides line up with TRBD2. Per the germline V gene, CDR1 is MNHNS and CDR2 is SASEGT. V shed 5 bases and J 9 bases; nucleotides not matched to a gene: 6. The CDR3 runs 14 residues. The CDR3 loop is CASSLAGGPSEQFF. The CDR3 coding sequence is TGTGCCAGCAGTTTAGCGGGGGGGCCAAGTGAGCAGTTCTTC.

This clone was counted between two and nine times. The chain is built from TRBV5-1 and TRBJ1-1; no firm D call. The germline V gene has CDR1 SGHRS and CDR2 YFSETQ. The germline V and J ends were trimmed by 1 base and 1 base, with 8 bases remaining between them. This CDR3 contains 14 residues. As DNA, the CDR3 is TGCGCCAGCAGCTTGAACAGTGCGAACACTGAAGCTTTCTTT. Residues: CASSLNSANTEAFF.